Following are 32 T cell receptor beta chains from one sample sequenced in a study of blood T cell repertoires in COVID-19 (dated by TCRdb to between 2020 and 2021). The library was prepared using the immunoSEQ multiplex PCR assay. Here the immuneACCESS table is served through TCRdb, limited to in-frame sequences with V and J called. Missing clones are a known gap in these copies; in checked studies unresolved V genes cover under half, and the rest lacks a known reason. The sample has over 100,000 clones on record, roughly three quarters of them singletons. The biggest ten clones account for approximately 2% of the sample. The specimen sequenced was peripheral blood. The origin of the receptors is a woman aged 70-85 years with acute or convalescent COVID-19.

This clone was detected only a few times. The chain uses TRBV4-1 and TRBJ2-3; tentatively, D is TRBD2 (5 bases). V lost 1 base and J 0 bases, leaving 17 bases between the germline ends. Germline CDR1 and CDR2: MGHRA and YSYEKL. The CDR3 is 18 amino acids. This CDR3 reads CASSQGWELGASTDTQYF. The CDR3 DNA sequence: TGCGCCAGCAGCCAAGGTTGGGAGCTAGGAGCCAGCACAGATACGCAGTATTTT.

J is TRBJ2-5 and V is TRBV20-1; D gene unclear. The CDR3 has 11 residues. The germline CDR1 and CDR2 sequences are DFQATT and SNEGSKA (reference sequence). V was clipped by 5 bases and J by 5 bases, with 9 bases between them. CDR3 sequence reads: CSAYTGETQYF. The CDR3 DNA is TGCAGTGCTTATACCGGGGAGACCCAGTACTTC.

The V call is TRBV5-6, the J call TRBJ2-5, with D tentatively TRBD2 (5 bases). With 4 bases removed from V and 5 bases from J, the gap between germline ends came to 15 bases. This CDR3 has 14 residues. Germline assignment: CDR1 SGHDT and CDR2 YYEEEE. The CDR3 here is CASSRLVRGETQYF. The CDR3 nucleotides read TGTGCCAGCAGCCGACTGGTACGCGGGGAGACCCAGTACTTC. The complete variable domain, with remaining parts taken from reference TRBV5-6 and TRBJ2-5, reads DAGVTQSPTHLIKTRGQQVTLRCSPKSGHDTVSWYQQALGQGPQFIFQYYEEEERQRGNFPDRFSGHQFPNYSSELNVNALLLGDSALYLCASSRLVRGETQYFGPGTRLLVL.

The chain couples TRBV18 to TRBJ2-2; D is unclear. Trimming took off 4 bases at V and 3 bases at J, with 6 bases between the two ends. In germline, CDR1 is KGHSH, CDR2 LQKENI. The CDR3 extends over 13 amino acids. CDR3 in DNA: TGTGCCAGCTCACTAGGAGACACCGGGGAGCTGTTTTTT. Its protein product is CASSLGDTGELFF.

The CDR3 loop reads CASSREGYEQYF. The CDR3 DNA reads as TGCGCCAGCAGCCGGGAAGGCTACGAGCAGTACTTC. The chain joins TRBV5-1 to TRBJ2-7; D may be TRBD2 (5 bases). The V gene's germline CDR1 is SGHRS and CDR2 YFSETQ. Trimming shortened V by 4 bases and J by 3 bases, and 8 bases separated the two germline ends. CDR3 length: 12 residues. Drawing the rest from reference TRBV5-1 and TRBJ2-7, the complete variable domain is KAGVTQTPRYLIKTRGQQVTLSCSPISGHRSVSWYQQTPGQGLQFLFEYFSETQRNKGNFPGRFSGRQFSNSRSEMNVSTLELGDSALYLCASSREGYEQYFGPGTRLTVT.

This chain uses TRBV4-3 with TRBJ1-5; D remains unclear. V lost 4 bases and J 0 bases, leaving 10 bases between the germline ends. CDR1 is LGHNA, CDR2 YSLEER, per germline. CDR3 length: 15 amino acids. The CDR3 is CASSPGSRSNQPQHF. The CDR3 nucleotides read TGCGCCAGCAGCCCGGGGTCGCGTAGCAATCAGCCCCAGCATTTT.

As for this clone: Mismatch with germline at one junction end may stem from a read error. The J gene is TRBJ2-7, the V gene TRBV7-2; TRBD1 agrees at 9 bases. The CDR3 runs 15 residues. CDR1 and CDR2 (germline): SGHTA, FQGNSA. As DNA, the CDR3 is TGTGCCAGCAGCCCAGCGGGACAGGGCTCCAACGAGCAGTACTTC. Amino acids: CASSPAGQGSNEQYF.

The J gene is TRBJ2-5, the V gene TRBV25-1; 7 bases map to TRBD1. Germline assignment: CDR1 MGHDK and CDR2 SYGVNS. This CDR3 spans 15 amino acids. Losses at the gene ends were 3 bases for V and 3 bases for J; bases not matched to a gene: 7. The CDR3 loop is CASSDPGQSKETQYF. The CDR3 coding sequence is TGTGCCAGCAGTGACCCGGGACAGAGTAAAGAGACCCAGTACTTC.

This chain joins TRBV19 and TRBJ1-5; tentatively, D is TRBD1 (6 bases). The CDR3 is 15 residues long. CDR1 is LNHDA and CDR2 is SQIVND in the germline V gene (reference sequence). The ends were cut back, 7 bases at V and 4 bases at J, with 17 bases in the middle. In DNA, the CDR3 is TGTGCCAGTACCGACACAGGGAGTGGTAATCAGCCCCAGCATTTT. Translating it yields CASTDTGSGNQPQHF.

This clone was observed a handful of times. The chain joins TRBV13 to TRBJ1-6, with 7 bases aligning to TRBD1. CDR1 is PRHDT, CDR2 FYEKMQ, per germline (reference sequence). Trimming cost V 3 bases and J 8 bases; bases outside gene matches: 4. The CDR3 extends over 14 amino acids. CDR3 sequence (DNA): TGTGCCAGCAGCTTTCAGGGGGAATATTCACCCCTCCACTTT. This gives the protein CASSFQGEYSPLHF.

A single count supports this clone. The DNA of the CDR3 is TGTGCCAGCAGCTTAATGGGCGGCGGGGTCTCAGATACGCAGTATTTT. It is translated as CASSLMGGGVSDTQYF. The chain carries TRBV11-2 and TRBJ2-3; tentatively, D is TRBD2 (6 bases). The CDR3 consists of 16 residues. Germline V gene lookup returns CDR1 SGHAT and CDR2 FQNNGV. Trimming stripped 2 bases from V and 4 bases from J, with 16 bases between.

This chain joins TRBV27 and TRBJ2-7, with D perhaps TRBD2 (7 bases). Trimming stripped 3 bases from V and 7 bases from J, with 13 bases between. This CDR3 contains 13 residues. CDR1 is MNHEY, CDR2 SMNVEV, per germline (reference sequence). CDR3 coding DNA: TGTGCCAGCAGTTTTGGGGGGGCGGGGGAGCAGTACTTC. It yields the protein CASSFGGAGEQYF.

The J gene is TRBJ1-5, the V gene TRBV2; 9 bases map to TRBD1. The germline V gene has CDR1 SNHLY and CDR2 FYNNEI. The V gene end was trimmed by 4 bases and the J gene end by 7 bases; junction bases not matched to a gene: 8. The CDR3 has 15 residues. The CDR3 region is CASSGSTGGGQPQHF. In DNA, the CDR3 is TGTGCCAGCAGTGGGTCGACAGGGGGTGGGCAGCCCCAGCATTTT. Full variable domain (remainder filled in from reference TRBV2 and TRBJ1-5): EPEVTQTPSHQVTQMGQEVILRCVPISNHLYFYWYRQILGQKVEFLVSFYNNEISEKSEIFDDQFSVERPDGSNFTLKIRSTKLEDSAMYFCASSGSTGGGQPQHFGDGTRLSIL.

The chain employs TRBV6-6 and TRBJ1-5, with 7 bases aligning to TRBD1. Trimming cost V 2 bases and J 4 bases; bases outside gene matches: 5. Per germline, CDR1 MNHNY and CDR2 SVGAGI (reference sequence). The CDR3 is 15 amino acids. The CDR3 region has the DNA TGTGCCAGCAGTTACCCGACAGGGACGAATCAGCCCCAGCATTTT. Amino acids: CASSYPTGTNQPQHF.

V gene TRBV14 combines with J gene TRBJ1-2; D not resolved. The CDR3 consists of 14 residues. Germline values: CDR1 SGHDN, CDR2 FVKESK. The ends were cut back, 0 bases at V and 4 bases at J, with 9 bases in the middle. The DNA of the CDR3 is TGTGCCAGCAGCCAAGATCTCGGTGGCTATGGCTACACCTTC. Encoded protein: CASSQDLGGYGYTF.

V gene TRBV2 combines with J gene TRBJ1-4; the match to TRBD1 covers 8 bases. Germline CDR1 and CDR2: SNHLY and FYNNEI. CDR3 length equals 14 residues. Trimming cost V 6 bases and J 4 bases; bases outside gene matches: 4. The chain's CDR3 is CASSQQGGNEKLFF. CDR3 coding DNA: TGTGCCAGCAGCCAACAGGGGGGTAATGAAAAACTGTTTTTT.

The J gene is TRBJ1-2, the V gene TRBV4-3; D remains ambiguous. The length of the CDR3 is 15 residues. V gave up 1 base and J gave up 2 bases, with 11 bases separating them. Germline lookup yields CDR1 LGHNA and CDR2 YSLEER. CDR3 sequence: CASSQGIGGNYGYTF. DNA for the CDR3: TGCGCCAGCAGCCAAGGAATAGGAGGGAACTATGGCTACACCTTC.

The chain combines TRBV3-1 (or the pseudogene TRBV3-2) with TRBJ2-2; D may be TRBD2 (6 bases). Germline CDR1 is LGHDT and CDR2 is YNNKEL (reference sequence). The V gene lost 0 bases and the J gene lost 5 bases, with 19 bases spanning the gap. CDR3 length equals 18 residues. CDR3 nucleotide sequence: TGTGCCAGCAGCCAAGATCGTAGGCGGGGAACGGGGACCGGGGAGCTGTTTTTT. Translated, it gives CASSQDRRRGTGTGELFF.

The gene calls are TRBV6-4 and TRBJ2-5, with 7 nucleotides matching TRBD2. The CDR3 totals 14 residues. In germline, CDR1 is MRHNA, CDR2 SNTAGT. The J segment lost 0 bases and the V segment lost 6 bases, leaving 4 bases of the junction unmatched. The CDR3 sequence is CASSQTSHQETQYF. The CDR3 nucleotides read TGTGCCAGCAGCCAGACTAGCCACCAAGAGACCCAGTACTTC.

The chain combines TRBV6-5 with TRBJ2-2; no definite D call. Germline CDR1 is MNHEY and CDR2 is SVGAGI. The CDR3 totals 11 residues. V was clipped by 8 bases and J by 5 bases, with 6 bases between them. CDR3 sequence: CASGVTGELFF. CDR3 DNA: TGTGCCAGCGGAGTAACCGGGGAGCTGTTTTTT.

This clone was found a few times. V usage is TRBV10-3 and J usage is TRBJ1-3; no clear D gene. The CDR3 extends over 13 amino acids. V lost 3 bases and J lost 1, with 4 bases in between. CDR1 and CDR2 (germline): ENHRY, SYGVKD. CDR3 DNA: TGTGCCATCAGTGACATTTCTGGAAACACCATATATTTT. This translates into CAISDISGNTIYF.

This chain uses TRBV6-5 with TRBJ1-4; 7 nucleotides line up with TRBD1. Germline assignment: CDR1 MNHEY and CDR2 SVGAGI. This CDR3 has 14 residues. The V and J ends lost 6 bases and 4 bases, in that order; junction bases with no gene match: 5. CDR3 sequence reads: CASRTGTVNEKLFF. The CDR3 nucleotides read TGTGCCAGCAGAACCGGGACAGTTAATGAAAAACTGTTTTTT.

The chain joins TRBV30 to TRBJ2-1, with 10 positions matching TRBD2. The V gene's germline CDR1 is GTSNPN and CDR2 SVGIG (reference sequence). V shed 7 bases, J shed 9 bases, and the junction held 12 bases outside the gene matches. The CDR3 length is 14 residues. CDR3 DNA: TGTGCCTCCGCCTCTAGCGGGAGTTATTCTGAGCAGTTCTTC. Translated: CASASSGSYSEQFF.

The CDR3 region is CAWSVRGGRSEKLFF. The CDR3 region has the DNA TGTGCCTGGAGTGTACGGGGGGGGCGGTCTGAAAAACTGTTTTTT. V usage is TRBV30 and J usage is TRBJ1-4; a weak D match, TRBD1 (6 bases). The CDR3 is 15 residues long. With 0 bases removed from V and 7 bases from J, the gap between germline ends came to 15 bases. The germline V gene encodes CDR1 GTSNPN and CDR2 SVGIG (reference sequence).

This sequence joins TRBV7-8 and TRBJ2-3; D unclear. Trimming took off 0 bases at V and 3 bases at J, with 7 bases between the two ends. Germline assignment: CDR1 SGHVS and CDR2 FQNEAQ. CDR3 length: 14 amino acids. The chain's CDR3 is CASSLARQTDTQYF. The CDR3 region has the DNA TGTGCCAGCAGCTTAGCGCGGCAGACAGATACGCAGTATTTT.

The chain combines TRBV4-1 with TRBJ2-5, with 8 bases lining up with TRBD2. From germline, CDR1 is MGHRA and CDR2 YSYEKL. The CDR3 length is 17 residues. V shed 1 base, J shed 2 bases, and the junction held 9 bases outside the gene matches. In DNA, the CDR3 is TGCGCCAGCAGCCAAGGACGGGGCGGGGGGAGACAAGAGACCCAGTACTTC. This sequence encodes CASSQGRGGGRQETQYF.

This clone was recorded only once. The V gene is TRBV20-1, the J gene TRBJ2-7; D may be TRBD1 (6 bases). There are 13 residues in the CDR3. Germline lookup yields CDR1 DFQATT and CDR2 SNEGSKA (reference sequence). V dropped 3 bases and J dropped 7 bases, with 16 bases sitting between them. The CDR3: CSASELAQGEQYF. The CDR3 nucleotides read TGCAGTGCTAGTGAGCTAGCCCAGGGGGAGCAGTACTTC.

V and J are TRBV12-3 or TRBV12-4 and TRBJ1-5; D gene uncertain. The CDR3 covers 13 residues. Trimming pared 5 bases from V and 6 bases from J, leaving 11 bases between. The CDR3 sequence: CASSPGDGQPQHF. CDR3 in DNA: TGTGCCAGCAGTCCAGGTGACGGTCAGCCCCAGCATTTT.

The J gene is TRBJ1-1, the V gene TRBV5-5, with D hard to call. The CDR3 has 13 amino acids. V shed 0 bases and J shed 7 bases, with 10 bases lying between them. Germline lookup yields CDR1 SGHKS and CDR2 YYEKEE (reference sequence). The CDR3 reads CASSLGGGIEAFF. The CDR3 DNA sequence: TGTGCCAGCAGCTTGGGGGGAGGAATTGAAGCTTTCTTT.

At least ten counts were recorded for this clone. This CDR3 reads CASSLEGRGTEKLFF. CDR3 sequence (DNA): TGCGCCAGCAGCTTGGAGGGGAGGGGAACTGAAAAACTGTTTTTT. The chain employs TRBV5-1 and TRBJ1-4; D possibly corresponds to TRBD1 (5 bases). From germline, CDR1 is SGHRS and CDR2 YFSETQ. The CDR3 covers 15 residues. The germline V and J ends were trimmed by 0 bases and 7 bases, with 13 bases remaining between them.

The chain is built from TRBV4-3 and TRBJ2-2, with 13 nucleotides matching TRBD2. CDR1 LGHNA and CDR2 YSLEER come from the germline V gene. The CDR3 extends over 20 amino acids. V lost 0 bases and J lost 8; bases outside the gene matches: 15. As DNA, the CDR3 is TGCGCCAGCAGCCAAGATTACGGGGGTCCCGGACTAGCGGGGGCGGGGGAGCTGTTTTTT. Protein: CASSQDYGGPGLAGAGELFF.

The CDR3 spells CASSPTGSGKAEQFF. In nucleotides, the CDR3 is TGCGCCAGCAGCCCGACCGGTAGCGGGAAGGCTGAGCAGTTCTTC. The chain links TRBV4-1 to TRBJ2-1; 8 bases are shared with TRBD2. This CDR3 comprises 15 residues. Per the germline V gene, CDR1 is MGHRA and CDR2 is YSYEKL. V was pared by 4 bases and J by 9 bases, with 11 bases of the junction left unmatched.